This T cell receptor beta chain was recorded in a study of blood T cells in healthy people across ages. With a J-beta primer mix and a sample-barcoded 5' primer, a second PCR ran about 6 to 11 cycles. From the 5' RACE reads, TCRdb called clonotypes with MiXCR, one entry per CDR3 protein. The sample records over a million distinct CDR3 sequences, roughly 24% being singletons. CDR3 length: 14 amino acids. The V and J ends lost 5 bases and 7 bases, in that order; junction bases with no gene match: 6. Germline V gene lookup returns CDR1 SGHRS and CDR2 YFSETQ. This clonotype showed up just a few times. What it binds is unknown. Overall study results and limits: Diversity figures derived from one million T cells were judged to underestimate the true value.

These same data were also listed under a study on T cells of mothers and their children. That study reports: At a rate of roughly 1.5 ug per 15 ul, cDNA synthesis received all of the extracted RNA. Normalized overlap was always slightly, never significantly, higher in related than unrelated mother-child pairs.

Sample: blood. V is TRBV5-1 and J is TRBJ2-2; TRBD1 aligns across 9 bases. The source is a girl aged 2 to 10 in good health. The CDR3 reads CASRGQGWLGELFF. CDR3 in DNA: TGCGCCAGCAGGGGACAGGGCTGGCTCGGGGAGCTGTTTTTT.